The clone carrying this TCR beta chain came up a few times. The antigen is unknown. The ends lost 7 bases at V and 5 bases at J; junction bases unmatched: 9. In germline, CDR1 is SEHNR, CDR2 FQNEAQ (reference sequence). The CDR3 is made up of 14 amino acids. These data originate in a study of T-cell memory formation after mild COVID-19. Study observations and caveats: Clones contracting over day 15 to 85 were CD4/CD8 balanced, with later expanders leaning CD4+. That cross-reactive memory joined was suggested by some responding clones appearing in pre-infection memory. SARS-CoV-2 specificity of second-wave clones peaking day 37 was unconfirmed.

Using constant-segment primers, 5'RACE produced TCR alpha and TCR beta cDNA libraries carrying sample barcodes and UMIs. TCRdb analysed the 5' RACE reads with MiXCR anew, one entry per CDR3 protein. The table shows hundreds of thousands of distinct CDR3 sequences, with roughly 19% occurring only once. The clonotype was recovered from a man aged 18 to 30 who had mild COVID-19 (a few samples of this study predate the infection). Cell type and time point are not known. The sample taken for sequencing was PBMCs or a T cell subset sorted from them (not recorded which). The chain recombines TRBV7-9 with TRBJ1-2; the match to TRBD1 covers 8 bases. The DNA for the CDR3 is TGTGCCAGCACCCGGACAGGGATCAGTTATGGCTACACCTTC. This gives the protein CASTRTGISYGYTF.